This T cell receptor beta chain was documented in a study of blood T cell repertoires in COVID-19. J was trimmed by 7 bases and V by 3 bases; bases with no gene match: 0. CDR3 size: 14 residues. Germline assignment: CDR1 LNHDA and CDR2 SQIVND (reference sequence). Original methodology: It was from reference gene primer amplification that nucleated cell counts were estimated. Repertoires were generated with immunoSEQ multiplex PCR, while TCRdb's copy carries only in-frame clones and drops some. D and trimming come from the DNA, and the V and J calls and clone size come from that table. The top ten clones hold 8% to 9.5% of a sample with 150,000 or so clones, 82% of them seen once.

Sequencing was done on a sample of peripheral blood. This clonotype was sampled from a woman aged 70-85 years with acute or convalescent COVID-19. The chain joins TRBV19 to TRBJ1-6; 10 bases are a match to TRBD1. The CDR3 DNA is TGTGCCAGTAGTATGGACAGGGGGAATTCACCCCTCCACTTT. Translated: CASSMDRGNSPLHF.